Sequencing of this T cell receptor (beta chain) was carried out in a study of blood T cell repertoires in COVID-19. Produced via immunoSEQ multiplex PCR; TCRdb's table is partial and in-frame only. Among 250,000 or so clones listed, approximately 90% were seen once. Trimming took off 3 bases at V and 10 bases at J, with 10 bases between the two ends. This CDR3 comprises 11 residues. The germline V gene has CDR1 SQVTM and CDR2 ANQGSEA. The chain has TRBV29-1 and TRBJ2-1; D is uncertain. This TCR derives from a man aged 25 to 45 with COVID-19, enrolled during active disease. Sequenced material: peripheral blood. In nucleotides, the CDR3 is TGCAGCGTTGATCGCCTCGGGGAGCAGTTCTTC. This gives the protein CSVDRLGEQFF.